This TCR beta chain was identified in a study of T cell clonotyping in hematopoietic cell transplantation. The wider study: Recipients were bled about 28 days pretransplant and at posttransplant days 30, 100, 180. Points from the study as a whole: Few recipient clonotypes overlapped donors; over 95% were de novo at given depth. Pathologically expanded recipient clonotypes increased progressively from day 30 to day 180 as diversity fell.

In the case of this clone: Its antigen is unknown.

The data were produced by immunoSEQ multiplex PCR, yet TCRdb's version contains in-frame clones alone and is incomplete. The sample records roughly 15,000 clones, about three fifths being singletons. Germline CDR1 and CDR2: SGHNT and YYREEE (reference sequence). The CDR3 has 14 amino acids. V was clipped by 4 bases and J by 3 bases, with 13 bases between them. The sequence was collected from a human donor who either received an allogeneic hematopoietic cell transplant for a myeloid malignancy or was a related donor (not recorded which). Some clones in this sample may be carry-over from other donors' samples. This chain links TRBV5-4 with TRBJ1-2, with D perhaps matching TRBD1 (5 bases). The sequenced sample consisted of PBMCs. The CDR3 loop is CASSGTRGDYGYTF. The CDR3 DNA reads TGTGCCAGCAGCGGTACGCGGGGGGACTATGGCTACACCTTC.